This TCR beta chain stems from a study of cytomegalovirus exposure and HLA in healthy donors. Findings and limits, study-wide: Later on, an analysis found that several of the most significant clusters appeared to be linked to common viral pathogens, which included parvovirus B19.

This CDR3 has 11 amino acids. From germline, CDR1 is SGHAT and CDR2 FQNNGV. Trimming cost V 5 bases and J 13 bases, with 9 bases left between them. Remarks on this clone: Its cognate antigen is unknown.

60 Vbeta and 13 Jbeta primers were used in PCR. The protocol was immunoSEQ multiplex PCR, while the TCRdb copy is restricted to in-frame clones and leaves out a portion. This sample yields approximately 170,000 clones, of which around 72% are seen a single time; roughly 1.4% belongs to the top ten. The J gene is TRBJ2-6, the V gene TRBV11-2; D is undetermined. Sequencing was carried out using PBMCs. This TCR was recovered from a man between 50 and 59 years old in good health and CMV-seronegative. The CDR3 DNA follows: TGTGCCAGCAGCCCCACCGGTGTCCTGACTTTC. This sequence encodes CASSPTGVLTF.